This is a list of T cell receptor beta chains from one sample in a study of regulatory T cells in long-lasting Graves disease. TCRdb reanalysed the multiplex PCR reads using MiXCR and keeps one entry per CDR3 protein. This table holds approximately 230,000 distinct CDR3 sequences, around 16% found once. Material: peripheral blood mononuclear cells (PBMCs), obtained at new diagnosis, from a patient treated with antithyroid drugs. The receptors originated from a female donor with Graves disease. Both conserved end residues are part of each CDR3. D genes are given only for firm matches. Clone size is not always given. Where it is, it says once, few, many or a class for expanded clones.

CDR3nt	CDR3aa	v_gene	abundance	j_gene	d_gene
TGTGCCAGCAGCCAGGCCTCTTGGCCTGAGGCCTATGGCTACACCTTC	CASSQASWPEAYGYTF	TRBV14	NA	TRBJ1-2	NA
TGTGCCACCAGTGACTTCGGGACAGGGGGCCCGCTCCAAGAGACCCAGTACTTC	CATSDFGTGGPLQETQYF	TRBV24-1	many	TRBJ2-5	TRBD1
TGTGCCAGCAGTGAAGCTGCAGGGGGGCAAGAGACCCAGTACTTC	CASSEAAGGQETQYF	TRBV6-1	many	TRBJ2-5	NA
TGTGCCAGCAGTTTCGAGGGAGGGCCGCGGAATGAGCAGTTCTTC	CASSFEGGPRNEQFF	TRBV27	NA	TRBJ2-1	TRBD2
TGTGCCAGCAGCTTTGACAGGGTCTACGAGCAGTACTTC	CASSFDRVYEQYF	TRBV7-8	NA	TRBJ2-7	TRBD1
TGCAGTGCTAGAGATAGGGGGGGTACAAAGGGAGACGAGCAGTACTTC	CSARDRGGTKGDEQYF	TRBV20-1	few	TRBJ2-7	NA
TGCAGTGCTAGTGCACCGGGACTAGCGGGAGCTGGGAATGAGCAGTTCTTC	CSASAPGLAGAGNEQFF	TRBV20-1	many	TRBJ2-1	TRBD2
TGTGCCAGTAGTATAGTAACAGGGGTCTCCGCTGAAGCTTTCTTT	CASSIVTGVSAEAFF	TRBV19	many	TRBJ1-1	TRBD1
TGCAGTGCTAGAGGTGGACAGGGAAGCTCCTACGAGCAGTACTTC	CSARGGQGSSYEQYF	TRBV20-1	few	TRBJ2-7	TRBD1
TGTGCCAGCAGTAAAGCCCACAGCGGGAGGGCGGATGAGCAGTTCTTC	CASSKAHSGRADEQFF	TRBV12-3/TRBV12-4	many	TRBJ2-1	TRBD2
TGTGCCAGTAGTATCCCGACAGGGAAGAAGGAGCAGTTCTTC	CASSIPTGKKEQFF	TRBV19	many	TRBJ2-1	TRBD1
TGTGCCAGCAGTTCCCGGGGACCCGATACGCAGTATTTT	CASSSRGPDTQYF	TRBV6-2/TRBV6-3	many	TRBJ2-3	NA
TGTGCCAGCTCATCCCAAGACAGGGTGGGAACTGAAGCTTTCTTT	CASSSQDRVGTEAFF	TRBV18	many	TRBJ1-1	TRBD1
TGCAGTGCTAGACCGACTAGCGGCATGGGGGAGACCCAGTACTTC	CSARPTSGMGETQYF	TRBV20-1	few	TRBJ2-5	TRBD2
TGTGCCGCGAGTCTGGAGGGTGTGAACACTGAAGCTTTCTTT	CAASLEGVNTEAFF	TRBV12-3/TRBV12-4	many	TRBJ1-1	NA
TGTGCCAGCACTAGGACCGGAGGAGACACCATATATTTT	CASTRTGGDTIYF	TRBV2	many	TRBJ1-3	NA
TGTGCCAGCAGCTTATATCCAAATACGCAGTATTTT	CASSLYPNTQYF	TRBV7-6	many	TRBJ2-3	NA
TGCGCCAGCAGCCAATTTAGAGGGGCCAAGGGGAACACTGAAGCTTTCTTT	CASSQFRGAKGNTEAFF	TRBV4-1	few	TRBJ1-1	NA
TGTGCCAGCAGCTTAGCGCGGGGCGATTGGGGCTACACCTTC	CASSLARGDWGYTF	TRBV7-2	many	TRBJ1-2	NA
TGCAGCGCCCTGGGGGGGCCTAATGAAAAACTGTTTTTT	CSALGGPNEKLFF	TRBV20-1	many	TRBJ1-4	NA
TGCGCCAGCAGCTTGTCCGCCAGCACTAACTATGGCTACACCTTC	CASSLSASTNYGYTF	TRBV5-1	many	TRBJ1-2	NA
TGCAGCGTTCGACTTTACCATGACGGCGGGACCTACGAGCAGTACTTC	CSVRLYHDGGTYEQYF	TRBV29-1	many	TRBJ2-7	NA